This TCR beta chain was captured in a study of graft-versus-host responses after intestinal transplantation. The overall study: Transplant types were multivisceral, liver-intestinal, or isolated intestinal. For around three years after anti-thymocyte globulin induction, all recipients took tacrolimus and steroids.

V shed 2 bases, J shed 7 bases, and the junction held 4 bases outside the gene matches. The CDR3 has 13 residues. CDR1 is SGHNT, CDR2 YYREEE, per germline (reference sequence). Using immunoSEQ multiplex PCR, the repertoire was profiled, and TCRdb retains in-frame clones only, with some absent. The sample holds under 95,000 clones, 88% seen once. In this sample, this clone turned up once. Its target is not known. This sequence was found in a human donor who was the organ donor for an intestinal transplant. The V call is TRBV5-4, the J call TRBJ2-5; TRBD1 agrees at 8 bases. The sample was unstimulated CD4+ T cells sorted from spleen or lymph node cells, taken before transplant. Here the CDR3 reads CASSFPGQGTQYF. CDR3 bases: TGTGCCAGCAGCTTCCCCGGACAGGGGACCCAGTACTTC. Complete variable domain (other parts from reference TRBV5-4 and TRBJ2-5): ETGVTQSPTHLIKTRGQQVTLRCSSQSGHNTVSWYQQALGQGPQFIFQYYREEENGRGNFPPRFSGLQFPNYSSELNVNALELDDSALYLCASSFPGQGTQYFGPGTRLLVL.